The rows below give T cell receptor beta chains drawn from one sample of a study of cytotoxic CD8 clonotypes in ibrutinib-treated CLL. The repertoire was sequenced with immunoSEQ multiplex PCR; TCRdb's copy has only in-frame clones and lacks some. The sample consists of over 100,000 clones, 75% to 90% of them appearing once. The sequenced sample was PBMCs, obtained after 24 months of ibrutinib treatment. Source of these receptors: a human donor with chronic lymphocytic leukemia. The CDR3 runs from the conserved cysteine through the conserved F or W. The order of the fields is V gene, D gene, CDR3 length, J gene, clone size, CDR3 DNA, CDR3 protein. The D gene is left open where the match is weak. Some rows have no size entry. The others give once, few or many, or a class for an expanded clone.

TRBV7-6	NA	15	TRBJ1-6	NA	TGTGCCAGCAGCTTAGTCCCAGGGTCTGGTTCACCCCTCCACTTT	CASSLVPGSGSPLHF
TRBV20-1	NA	9	TRBJ2-3	NA	TGCAGCGCGACAGATACGCAGTATTTT	CSATDTQYF
TRBV11-2	NA	13	TRBJ2-5	once	TGTGTCAGTGCATCAGGGTTGTTAGAGACCCAGTACTTC	CVSASGLLETQYF
TRBV28	TRBD1	20	TRBJ1-2	NA	TGTGCCAGCAGTTTGTCGCGGCCCTGGGACAGCTACTTTTTAACCTATGGCTACACCTTC	CASSLSRPWDSYFLTYGYTF
TRBV6-6	NA	15	TRBJ2-7	NA	TGTGCCAGCAGTTACTCGACGGAGAGCTCCTACGAGCAGTACTTC	CASSYSTESSYEQYF
TRBV28	TRBD1	14	TRBJ2-7	NA	TGTGCCAGCAGTGGTACAGGGGGCTCCTACGAGCAGTACTTC	CASSGTGGSYEQYF
TRBV5-8	NA	11	TRBJ2-7	NA	TGTGCCAGCAGCACGGGCTACGAGCAGTACTTC	CASSTGYEQYF
TRBV18	NA	18	TRBJ2-3	NA	TGTGCCAGCTCACCCAGCTTTTTAAGCGGAGTGGGCACAGATACGCAGTATTTT	CASSPSFLSGVGTDTQYF
TRBV2	NA	12	TRBJ1-1	NA	TGTGCCAGCAGTGAAGCGGGGGGAGGAGCTTTCTTT	CASSEAGGGAFF
TRBV30	NA	13	TRBJ1-6	NA	TGTGCCTGGAGTGACAACAGGGATGGACCCCTCCACTTT	CAWSDNRDGPLHF
TRBV4-1	NA	15	TRBJ1-2	NA	TGCGCCAGCAGCCTGACGTTAAGTACCACCTATGGCTACACCTTC	CASSLTLSTTYGYTF
TRBV5-6	TRBD1	16	TRBJ1-1	NA	TGTGCCAGCAGCTTGGTGACAGGGGGTCCGAACACTGAAGCTTTCTTT	CASSLVTGGPNTEAFF
TRBV4-2	NA	13	TRBJ1-1	NA	TGTGCCAGCAACGTTGGGACCAACACTGAAGCTTTCTTT	CASNVGTNTEAFF
TRBV2	NA	10	TRBJ2-7	NA	TGTGCCAGCAGTAGGGGCGAGCAGTACTTC	CASSRGEQYF
TRBV18	NA	13	TRBJ2-3	NA	TGTGCCAGCTCAATTCCCAAGGGGGATACGCAGTATTTT	CASSIPKGDTQYF
TRBV4-3	NA	17	TRBJ1-4	once	TGCGCCAGCAGCCAAGGGGAGAGGGTCGCAACTAATGAAAAACTGTTTTTT	CASSQGERVATNEKLFF
TRBV5-4	TRBD1	17	TRBJ1-1	NA	TGTGCCAGCAGCTTGGTGACAGGGACCCTTATGAACACTGAAGCTTTCTTT	CASSLVTGTLMNTEAFF
TRBV4-1	NA	16	TRBJ2-7	once	TGCGCCAGCAGCCAAGTCAGGGGTTTTGGGTCCTACGAGCAGTACTTC	CASSQVRGFGSYEQYF
TRBV10-3	NA	13	TRBJ1-5	once	TGTGCCATCACAAGTTATAGCAATCAGCCCCAGCATTTT	CAITSYSNQPQHF
TRBV19	TRBD1	18	TRBJ1-5	NA	TGTGCCAGTAGTATCGGGACAGGGGGCGTGAGAAGCAATCAGCCCCAGCATTTT	CASSIGTGGVRSNQPQHF
TRBV28	TRBD1	15	TRBJ1-5	NA	TGTGCCAGCAGCATTCAGGGGGGCAACAATCAGCCCCAGCATTTT	CASSIQGGNNQPQHF
TRBV7-2	NA	15	TRBJ2-3	NA	TGTGCCAGCAGCTTAGTTGCGGGTCGAACAGATACGCAGTATTTT	CASSLVAGRTDTQYF
TRBV2	NA	15	TRBJ2-1	NA	TGTGCCAGCAGTTCCCGATCCAGCTCCTACAATGAGCAGTTCTTC	CASSSRSSSYNEQFF
TRBV4-3	NA	16	TRBJ1-3	NA	TGCGCCAGCAGCCAAGATAACAGCAGGAATGGAAACACCATATATTTT	CASSQDNSRNGNTIYF
TRBV7-7	NA	13	TRBJ2-2	NA	TGTGCTAGCAGCGTGGATAGCACCGGGGAGCTGTTTTTT	CASSVDSTGELFF
TRBV5-1	NA	14	TRBJ1-1	NA	TGCGCCAGCAGCTTGAGGAGATGGGGCACTGAAGCTTTCTTT	CASSLRRWGTEAFF
TRBV7-2	TRBD2	18	TRBJ2-5	once	TGTGCCAGCAGCTTAGCTGGAACTAGCGGGGGGGCCAGAGAGACCCAGTACTTC	CASSLAGTSGGARETQYF
TRBV28	TRBD1	13	TRBJ2-7	once	TGTGCCAGCAGGCACGGACAGGGAGGCGAGCAGTACTTC	CASRHGQGGEQYF
TRBV7-2	NA	15	TRBJ2-1	NA	TGTGCCAGCAGCTCTACGGTGGAGATTTACAATGAGCAGTTCTTC	CASSSTVEIYNEQFF
TRBV7-8	NA	15	TRBJ2-2	NA	TGTGCCAGCAGATCACCCGGTCAGGGGTCCGGGGAGCTGTTTTTT	CASRSPGQGSGELFF
TRBV25-1	NA	16	TRBJ1-1	NA	TGTGCCAGCAGTGCAAAAGGACGGAATCTAAACACTGAAGCTTTCTTT	CASSAKGRNLNTEAFF
TRBV28	NA	14	TRBJ2-7	once	TGTGCCAGCAGTCCAGGTCCACCCTCCTACGAGCAGTACTTC	CASSPGPPSYEQYF
TRBV2	TRBD2	13	TRBJ2-7	once	TGTGCCAGCACGTACGGGAGGGGACTGGAGCAGTACTTC	CASTYGRGLEQYF
TRBV5-4	NA	14	TRBJ1-1	NA	TGTGCCAGCAGCGCAGACAGTCTGAACACTGAAGCTTTCTTT	CASSADSLNTEAFF
TRBV19	TRBD2	15	TRBJ2-7	NA	TGTGCCAGTAGTGTTACTAGCGGGAGCTCCTACGAGCAGTACTTC	CASSVTSGSSYEQYF